One and the same sample provided the 8 T cell receptor beta chains below, sequenced in a study of cytomegalovirus exposure and HLA in healthy donors. 60 Vbeta and 13 Jbeta primers were used in PCR. Clones were sequenced by immunoSEQ multiplex PCR, and TCRdb holds only the in-frame ones, with some missing. The sample carries 120,000 or so clones, roughly four fifths recorded once. The sequenced material came from PBMCs. These receptors all come from a man aged 35 to 55 in good health and CMV-seronegative.

The V and J genes are TRBV19 and TRBJ2-7; D remains ambiguous. The CDR3 extends over 14 amino acids. CDR1 is LNHDA and CDR2 is SQIVND in the germline V gene (reference sequence). Trimming removed 0 bases from V and 4 bases from J, with 10 bases in between. The CDR3 coding sequence is TGTGCCAGTAGTATAGAACCGGGTTCTTACGAGCAGTACTTC. It translates to CASSIEPGSYEQYF.

The chain couples TRBV2 to TRBJ1-2; 7 bases agree with TRBD1. This CDR3 spans 14 amino acids. Germline lookup yields CDR1 SNHLY and CDR2 FYNNEI. V trimming: 4 bases; J trimming: 2 bases; junction bases outside the gene matches: 4. The CDR3 here is CASSGPGQNYGYTF. CDR3 sequence (DNA): TGTGCCAGCAGTGGACCGGGACAGAACTATGGCTACACCTTC.

The rearrangement links TRBV9 to TRBJ1-1, with D possibly TRBD1 on 5 matching bases. Germline assignment: CDR1 SGDLS and CDR2 YYNGEE. The CDR3 extends over 14 amino acids. Trimming removed 1 base from V and 4 bases from J, with 11 bases in between. CDR3 amino acids: CASSVLGVGTEAFF. CDR3 DNA: TGTGCCAGCAGCGTATTAGGGGTGGGCACTGAAGCTTTCTTT.

The CDR3 region has the DNA TGTGCCAGCCCGGATGGCTACACCTTC. Its protein is CASPDGYTF. The chain is built from TRBV2 and TRBJ1-2; no definite D call. This CDR3 has 9 amino acids. Germline-derived CDR1 and CDR2 are SNHLY and FYNNEI. With 8 bases removed from V and 6 bases from J, the gap between germline ends came to 4 bases.

V usage is TRBV5-1 and J usage is TRBJ1-5; 7 nucleotides line up with TRBD1. The CDR3 covers 14 residues. The V and J ends lost 4 bases and 5 bases, in that order; junction bases with no gene match: 6. Germline loops: CDR1 SGHRS, CDR2 YFSETQ. The CDR3 spells CASSIGTVDQPQHF. In nucleotides, the CDR3 is TGCGCCAGCAGCATCGGGACAGTCGATCAGCCCCAGCATTTT.

The V and J genes are TRBV6-1 and TRBJ1-1; the match to TRBD1 covers 7 bases. Germline CDR1 reads MNHNS; CDR2 reads SASEGT. This CDR3 spans 14 amino acids. The trim removed 7 bases at V and 3 bases at J, leaving 8 bases unmatched. CDR3 protein: CASTMTGMYTEAFF. CDR3 sequence (DNA): TGTGCCAGCACCATGACAGGGATGTACACTGAAGCTTTCTTT.

The rearrangement links TRBV18 to TRBJ2-7; TRBD1 might be the D (5 bases). V lost 3 bases and J 3 bases, leaving 9 bases between the germline ends. CDR3 size: 13 residues. The germline V gene encodes CDR1 KGHSH and CDR2 LQKENI. The CDR3 bases are TGTGCCAGCTCACCTCGACAGAACTACGAGCAGTACTTC. Translating gives CASSPRQNYEQYF.

This clone has a single count. The chain couples TRBV10-1 to TRBJ1-6; TRBD1 matches at 10 bases. The germline V gene encodes CDR1 WNHNN and CDR2 SYGVQD (reference sequence). The CDR3 spans 14 residues. The trim removed 6 bases at V and 10 bases at J, leaving 6 bases unmatched. Written as DNA, the CDR3 is TGCGCCAGCAGCAAGGACAGGGGGGAGTCACCCCTCCACTTT. The encoded protein is CASSKDRGESPLHF.